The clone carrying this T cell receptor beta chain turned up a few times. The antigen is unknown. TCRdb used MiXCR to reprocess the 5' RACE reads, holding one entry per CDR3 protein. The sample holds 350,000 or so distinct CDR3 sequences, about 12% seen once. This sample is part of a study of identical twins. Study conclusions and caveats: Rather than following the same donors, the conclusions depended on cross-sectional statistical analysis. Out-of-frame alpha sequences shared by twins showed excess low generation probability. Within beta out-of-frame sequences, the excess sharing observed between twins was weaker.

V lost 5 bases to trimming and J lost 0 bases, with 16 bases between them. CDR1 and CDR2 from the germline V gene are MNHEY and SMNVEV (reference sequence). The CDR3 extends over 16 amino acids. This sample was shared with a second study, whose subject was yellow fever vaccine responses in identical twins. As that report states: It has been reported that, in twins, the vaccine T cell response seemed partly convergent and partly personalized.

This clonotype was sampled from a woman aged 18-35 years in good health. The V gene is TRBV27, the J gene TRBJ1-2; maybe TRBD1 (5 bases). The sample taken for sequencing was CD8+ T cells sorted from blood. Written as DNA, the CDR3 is TGTGCCAGCAGTCCCCCTCCGGGGGGAGCTAACTATGGCTACACCTTC. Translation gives CASSPPPGGANYGYTF.